These 21 T cell receptor beta chains share one sample of origin, sequenced in a study of T cell repertoires in ileal Crohn's disease. Time point indicated: neoterminal ileum biopsy at postoperative endoscopy, about 6 months after surgery. TCRdb keeps only in-frame clones here, not all; method: immunoSEQ multiplex PCR. The sample shows about 13,000 clones, around four fifths of them seen only once. Sequencing was carried out using ileal tissue. These TCRs come from an adult with Crohn's disease.

The J gene is TRBJ2-7, the V gene TRBV5-4; 9 bases fit TRBD2. The ends lost 3 bases at V and 3 bases at J; junction bases unmatched: 7. Germline CDR1 is SGHNT and CDR2 is YYREEE (reference sequence). CDR3 length: 15 amino acids. CDR3 DNA sequence: TGTGCCAGCAGCTCGACCGGGACTAGCCGCTACGAGCAGTACTTC. The encoded protein is CASSSTGTSRYEQYF. The whole variable domain, filled in from reference TRBV5-4 and TRBJ2-7, reads ETGVTQSPTHLIKTRGQQVTLRCSSQSGHNTVSWYQQALGQGPQFIFQYYREEENGRGNFPPRFSGLQFPNYSSELNVNALELDDSALYLCASSSTGTSRYEQYFGPGTRLTVT.

The chain couples TRBV5-1 to TRBJ1-2; D remains ambiguous. The germline CDR1 and CDR2 sequences are SGHRS and YFSETQ. The V gene lost 0 bases and the J gene lost 4 bases, with 13 bases spanning the gap. The length of the CDR3 is 15 residues. CDR3 nucleotides: TGCGCCAGCAGCTTGGCATTGGCAGGACTCTATGGCTACACCTTC. The encoded protein is CASSLALAGLYGYTF. Full variable domain (remainder filled in from reference TRBV5-1 and TRBJ1-2): KAGVTQTPRYLIKTRGQQVTLSCSPISGHRSVSWYQQTPGQGLQFLFEYFSETQRNKGNFPGRFSGRQFSNSRSEMNVSTLELGDSALYLCASSLALAGLYGYTFGSGTRLTVV.

The chain joins TRBV27 to TRBJ2-4; no reliable D call. This CDR3 is 16 amino acids long. V lost 5 bases to trimming and J lost 0 bases, with 14 bases between them. Germline assignment: CDR1 MNHEY and CDR2 SMNVEV (reference sequence). CDR3 nucleotide sequence: TGTGCCAGCAGTGATTCAGAAGTCCTAGCCAAAAACATTCAGTACTTC. Protein: CASSDSEVLAKNIQYF.

This chain joins TRBV5-8 and TRBJ1-2; D is unresolved. Germline-derived CDR1 and CDR2 are SGHTS and YDEGEE. There are 14 residues in the CDR3. The germline V and J ends were trimmed by 2 bases and 0 bases, with 8 bases remaining between them. CDR3 protein: CASSLSYTNYGYTF. In DNA form, the CDR3 reads TGTGCCAGCAGCTTATCGTATACTAACTATGGCTACACCTTC.

V gene TRBV2 combines with J gene TRBJ2-7, with 11 bases that match TRBD2. The germline gives CDR1 SNHLY, CDR2 FYNNEI. This CDR3 spans 15 amino acids. V was pared by 3 bases and J by 2 bases, with 3 bases of the junction left unmatched. CDR3 residues: CASSDVAGGTYEQYF. The CDR3 DNA reads as TGTGCCAGCAGTGACGTAGCGGGAGGGACCTACGAGCAGTACTTC.

By share, this clone counts as medium-sized. In DNA form, the CDR3 reads TGTGCCAGCAGCTTATTCCTACCAGGGGATGGCTACACCTTC. It is translated as CASSLFLPGDGYTF. V and J are TRBV7-9 and TRBJ1-2; TRBD1 is a possible D gene (6 bases). Trimming shortened V by 2 bases and J by 6 bases, and 13 bases separated the two germline ends. Germline CDR1 and CDR2: SEHNR and FQNEAQ (reference sequence). The CDR3 spans 14 residues.

This clone was seen just once. The chain carries TRBV4-1 and TRBJ2-3; 10 bases map to TRBD1. V lost 3 bases to trimming and J lost 6 bases; unmatched junction nucleotides: 3. Germline CDR1 reads MGHRA; CDR2 reads YSYEKL. This CDR3 has 14 amino acids. The CDR3 region has the DNA TGCGCCAGCAGCCAGGGGACAGGGGTGGATACGCAGTATTTT. As protein: CASSQGTGVDTQYF.

This chain joins TRBV5-1 and TRBJ1-1; tentatively, D is TRBD1 (5 bases). Trimming removed 0 bases from V and 5 bases from J, with 11 bases in between. This CDR3 has 14 amino acids. Germline V gene sequence: CDR1 SGHRS, CDR2 YFSETQ. The chain's CDR3 is CASSLGPKGTEAFF. CDR3 nucleotides: TGCGCCAGCAGCTTGGGACCAAAGGGGACTGAAGCTTTCTTT.

The chain uses TRBV7-3 and TRBJ2-3; no reliable D call. CDR3 length equals 14 residues. Germline V gene lookup returns CDR1 SGHTA and CDR2 FQGTGA. The V end lost 1 base, the J end lost 5 bases, and 10 bases lay between the germline ends. CDR3 DNA sequence: TGTGCCAGCAGCTTAAACTCGCTCGGAGATACGCAGTATTTT. Amino acids: CASSLNSLGDTQYF.

The chain has TRBV9 and TRBJ2-2; 7 bases line up with TRBD1. From germline, CDR1 is SGDLS and CDR2 YYNGEE. V lost 3 bases, J lost 6 bases, and 2 bases stayed unmatched. This CDR3 spans 13 amino acids. CDR3 region: CASSERGPGELFF. DNA of the CDR3: TGTGCCAGCAGCGAAAGGGGGCCCGGGGAGCTGTTTTTT.

The V call is TRBV7-6, the J call TRBJ2-7, with D unresolved. The V gene lost 3 bases and the J gene lost 5 bases, with 11 bases spanning the gap. Germline lookup yields CDR1 SGHVS and CDR2 FNYEAQ. The CDR3 covers 13 residues. The CDR3 nucleotides read TGTGCCAGCAGCTTTGGGCCTAAGAACGAGCAGTACTTC. Translation: CASSFGPKNEQYF.

In its sample, this clone was seen a few times. The chain couples TRBV7-9 to TRBJ2-7; D perhaps matches TRBD2 (6 bases). Looked up from germline, CDR1 is SEHNR and CDR2 is FQNEAQ (reference sequence). This CDR3 is built from 15 residues. Trimming stripped 1 base from V and 3 bases from J, with 13 bases between. The CDR3 loop is CASSLVIGSGYEQYF. The CDR3 DNA reads as TGTGCCAGCAGCTTAGTAATTGGTAGCGGCTACGAGCAGTACTTC.

The table lists this clone with a few counts. This chain connects TRBV5-1 to TRBJ2-7; 9 bases are shared with TRBD2. In germline, CDR1 is SGHRS, CDR2 YFSETQ. V lost 3 bases and J lost 5; bases outside the gene matches: 9. The CDR3 totals 15 residues. CDR3 nucleotide sequence: TGCGCCAGCAGCTGGCCGCGGGAGGGCCCGAACGAGCAGTACTTC. As protein: CASSWPREGPNEQYF. The full variable domain, completed using reference TRBV5-1 and TRBJ2-7, is KAGVTQTPRYLIKTRGQQVTLSCSPISGHRSVSWYQQTPGQGLQFLFEYFSETQRNKGNFPGRFSGRQFSNSRSEMNVSTLELGDSALYLCASSWPREGPNEQYFGPGTRLTVT.

The rearrangement links TRBV11-2 to TRBJ2-1; 12 positions match TRBD2. This CDR3 has 18 residues. CDR1 SGHAT and CDR2 FQNNGV come from the germline V gene. V shed 4 bases, J shed 0 bases, and the junction held 7 bases outside the gene matches. The CDR3 region is CASSSPGLAGPSYNEQFF. CDR3 coding DNA: TGTGCCAGCAGCTCCCCGGGACTAGCGGGCCCCTCCTACAATGAGCAGTTCTTC.

V gene TRBV5-1 combines with J gene TRBJ2-5, with TRBD1 as a possible D gene (6 bases). This CDR3 contains 15 residues. Germline CDR1 SGHRS, CDR2 YFSETQ. V gave up 4 bases and J gave up 1 base, with 14 bases separating them. DNA for the CDR3: TGCGCCAGCAGCCAGACAGGACCCGCCCAAGAGACCCAGTACTTC. This gives the protein CASSQTGPAQETQYF. Together with reference TRBV5-1 and TRBJ2-5, the CDR3 gives the full variable domain: KAGVTQTPRYLIKTRGQQVTLSCSPISGHRSVSWYQQTPGQGLQFLFEYFSETQRNKGNFPGRFSGRQFSNSRSEMNVSTLELGDSALYLCASSQTGPAQETQYFGPGTRLLVL.

Only one count was recorded for this clone. The chain couples TRBV18 to TRBJ2-2; 7 positions agree with TRBD1. The CDR3 covers 17 residues. Unmatched junction bases numbered 10, after V lost 2 bases and J lost 4 bases. The germline V gene encodes CDR1 KGHSH and CDR2 LQKENI. CDR3 sequence reads: CASSPIEGAPGTGELFF. The DNA of the CDR3 is TGTGCCAGCTCACCAATCGAGGGGGCGCCGGGCACCGGGGAGCTGTTTTTT.

This clone was seen a single time. The rearrangement joins TRBV7-2 to TRBJ2-5; 7 nucleotides match TRBD2. With V trimmed by 2 bases and J by 5 bases, 8 bases remained unmatched. This CDR3 has 15 residues. In germline, CDR1 is SGHTA, CDR2 FQGNSA. The CDR3 DNA sequence: TGTGCCAGCAGCTTATTGGGGGGGGGATCGGAGACCCAGTACTTC. It codes for CASSLLGGGSETQYF.

This rearrangement joins TRBV6-6 to TRBJ1-4, with 7 nucleotides matching TRBD1. CDR1 MNHNY and CDR2 SVGAGI come from the germline V gene (reference sequence). V shed 2 bases and J 10 bases; nucleotides not matched to a gene: 4. This CDR3 spans 13 amino acids. The CDR3: CASSYPPGGKLFF. In DNA form, the CDR3 reads TGTGCCAGCAGTTACCCCCCAGGGGGAAAACTGTTTTTT.

This clone was counted between two and nine times. The V and J genes are TRBV2 and TRBJ1-6; TRBD1 might be the D (5 bases). Germline loops: CDR1 SNHLY, CDR2 FYNNEI. The CDR3 loop spans 15 amino acids. The V gene lost 3 bases and the J gene lost 5 bases, with 11 bases spanning the gap. CDR3 sequence reads: CASSEQDTHNSPLHF. DNA for the CDR3: TGTGCCAGCAGTGAGCAGGACACCCATAATTCACCCCTCCACTTT.

J is TRBJ1-4 and V is TRBV6-1, with 7 nucleotides matching TRBD1. J lost 4 bases, V lost 8 bases, and 7 bases had no gene match. Germline lookup yields CDR1 MNHNS and CDR2 SASEGT. The CDR3 contains 14 residues. CDR3 DNA: TGTGCCAGCGCTTGGGACAGAGGTAATGAAAAACTGTTTTTT. The encoded protein is CASAWDRGNEKLFF.

J is TRBJ2-7 and V is TRBV11-2, with 8 bases aligning to TRBD1. V dropped 3 bases and J dropped 3; count of bases not matched to a gene: 7. Germline CDR1 SGHAT, CDR2 FQNNGV. The CDR3 consists of 15 residues. The CDR3 coding sequence is TGTGCCAGCAGCTTGGCTCCGGGACAGGACTACGAGCAGTACTTC. This sequence encodes CASSLAPGQDYEQYF.